This T cell receptor (beta chain) is drawn from a study of T cells in Graves' hyperthyroidism and ophthalmopathy (dated by TCRdb to between 2019 and 2020). About the full investigation: Peripheral blood was collected at initial diagnosis, before any treatment. The approximately 98 discovery patients were randomly divided into training and test sets at a 7:3 ratio. Prospective prediction of ophthalmopathy was tested in an independent validation cohort of about 19 hyperthyroidism patients and roughly 16 patients who later progressed to ophthalmopathy. After blood sampling, hyperthyroidism patients were treated with methimazole at a starting dose of 30 mg daily, and ophthalmopathy patients were treated with high-dose intravenous methylprednisolone. The paper reports TCR Vbeta CDR3 sequencing of approximately 140 peripheral blood samples: 40 to 45 ophthalmopathy, under 80 hyperthyroidism and approximately 17 progressor patients. To identify TCR V-J signatures that set the groups apart, the researchers used a discovery cohort of 100 patients, made up of about 44 with Graves' ophthalmopathy and 57 with stable Graves' hyperthyroidism. In six Graves' hyperthyroidism patients, the study also compared T-cell repertoires from thyroid tissue with T-cell repertoires from blood. Results the study describes overall, beyond this receptor: In validation, the model predicted progression to ophthalmopathy a median of roughly 6.2 months before onset, with roughly 68% sensitivity and almost 75% specificity. Blood samples also contained most of the expanded thyroid clonotypes (frequency above 0.001), which suggests that blood repertoires may reflect thyroid immune responses. A model built on a 13 V-J signature distinguished ophthalmopathy from stable hyperthyroidism, reaching around 87% sensitivity and about 81% specificity in cross-validation and 80%/75% in testing. No statistical method was used to fix the sample size in advance, and group allocation was not hidden from the investigators.

The TCR beta CDR3 regions were amplified from the RNA transcripts. The first round of RT-PCR for the TCR CDR3 was performed with the HTBI primer set and the Qiagen OneStep RT-PCR kit. The libraries were constructed in a second round of multiplex PCR and then size-selected and purified. Sequencing of the libraries was done on an Illumina HiSeq2000 using paired-end 100 bp reads. In the original analysis: SOAPnuke was used to process the raw data, with reads discarded if the reads contained adapters or uncalled bases, had a mean Phred below 15, or lacked an exact constant-primer or identifier match. High-quality paired reads were merged with COPE v1.2.5, and unique nucleotide sequences were defined as clonotypes. Clonotypes were aligned to IMGT TRBV, TRBD and TRBJ reference segments using MiTCR v1.1. Only V-J combinations with frequency above 0.0001, covering about 99% of repertoires, were analysed. The TCS score was defined as F50 (clonal expansion) divided by E x V (chaos), with BLOSUM62-based TCRdist calculated between CDR3 peptides within each V-J. Welch's t-statistics and random forest reduced approximately 520 V-J features to some 14, which were used in a naive Bayes classifier (R e1071). Through fastp at Q25 and MiXCR, TCRdb rebuilt clones from the public reads, retaining in-frame beta chains. Here each entry gathers all rows of one CDR3 protein and keeps the most common genes and DNA. Here the V and J calls rest on TCRdb's processing, not on the authors' analysis. The sample yields a few hundred thousand distinct CDR3 sequences; 20% to 30% were counted once. Less than 85% of the sample is in the top ten clones.

V loses 5 bases, J loses 5 bases, and the germline ends lie 18 bases apart. Counted from cysteine to phenylalanine, this CDR3 has 15 amino acids. The kept DNA is CDR3 alone, 45 bases in frame from the first base. Per the germline V gene (reference sequence), SEHNR is the CDR1 and FQNEAQ is the CDR2. Comment on this clonotype: There is no known antigen for this receptor. No base quality values were provided; no much bigger clone lies one nucleotide off.

Stable Graves' hyperthyroidism was defined as the absence of progression to ophthalmopathy over 18 months of follow-up. The hyperthyroidism patients were between 18 and 65 years old and newly diagnosed, with a disease duration of less than 2 months. The study excluded patients with uncontrolled infections, other autoimmune diseases, pregnancy or lactation. Clinical symptoms, serum thyroxine and TRAb, thyroid ultrasound, and orbital computed tomography formed the basis for the diagnoses. Ficoll-Paque density gradient centrifugation was used to isolate PBMCs from approximately 10 ml of fresh peripheral blood. Total RNA was extracted with Trizol reagent, and quality was checked on an Agilent 2100 Bioanalyzer.

The source of this sequence is a man between 45 and 60 years old with Graves' hyperthyroidism. The sequencing sample was made of blood. The chain is encoded by TRBV7-9 joined to TRBJ2-5; the D gene could be either TRBD1 or TRBD2, each agreeing at 5 bases. The nucleotide sequence is TGTGCCAGCAGCCTCTCCGGGACCCTTGGGGAGACCCAGTACTTC. This sequence encodes CASSLSGTLGETQYF.